A single sample is the source of the 10 T cell receptor beta chains below, sequenced in a study of shared clonotypes between healthy human individuals. Clones were read by immunoSEQ multiplex PCR, and TCRdb kept only the in-frame ones, dropping some. The sample contains about a million clones, around three quarters of which appear only once. What was sequenced was memory CD4+ T cells sorted from blood. Subset in this sample: CD45RA-negative fraction. All receptors come from a man between 18 and 35 years old in good health.

V gene TRBV2 combines with J gene TRBJ2-5, with 7 positions matching TRBD2. Germline loops: CDR1 SNHLY, CDR2 FYNNEI. Losses at the gene ends were 5 bases for V and 2 bases for J; bases not matched to a gene: 5. The CDR3 sequence is 14 residues long. CDR3 amino acids: CASSKASGQETQYF. CDR3 DNA: TGTGCCAGCAGTAAGGCTAGCGGACAAGAGACCCAGTACTTC.

The rearrangement joins TRBV5-6 to TRBJ2-7; D not certain. Trimming cost V 2 bases and J 0 bases, with 6 bases left between them. Germline assignment: CDR1 SGHDT and CDR2 YYEEEE. The CDR3 extends over 13 amino acids. Here the CDR3 reads CASSFRRSYEQYF. In DNA form, the CDR3 reads TGTGCCAGCAGCTTTAGGCGCTCCTACGAGCAGTACTTC.

The chain combines TRBV10-2 with TRBJ1-2, with 8 positions matching TRBD1. This CDR3 contains 14 residues. Germline values: CDR1 WSHSY, CDR2 SAAADI. V shed 6 bases and J 4 bases; nucleotides not matched to a gene: 7. CDR3 loop: CASSPTGEIYGYTF. CDR3 bases: TGCGCCAGCAGCCCGACAGGGGAAATCTATGGCTACACCTTC.

The gene calls are TRBV6-5 and TRBJ1-1; TRBD1 is a possible D gene (6 bases). Trimming removed 6 bases from V and 7 bases from J, with 15 bases in between. Per germline, CDR1 MNHEY and CDR2 SVGAGI. The CDR3 loop spans 13 amino acids. CDR3 bases: TGTGCCAGCAGCAGGGGACGTCCGGATGAAGCTTTCTTT. It encodes CASSRGRPDEAFF.

This clone was counted a few times. The genes are TRBV27 and TRBJ1-5; D is ambiguous. The CDR3 extends over 14 amino acids. Germline CDR1 MNHEY, CDR2 SMNVEV (reference sequence). Trimming removed 4 bases at V and 2 bases at J, with 9 bases between. CDR3 DNA: TGTGCCAGCAGTTGGCGGGATGGCAATCAGCCCCAGCATTTT. Translation gives CASSWRDGNQPQHF.

This chain uses TRBV25-1 with TRBJ1-4; D call uncertain. Trimming stripped 3 bases from V and 1 base from J, with 9 bases between. The CDR3 is 15 residues long. Germline V gives CDR1 MGHDK, CDR2 SYGVNS. CDR3 sequence (DNA): TGTGCCAGCAGTGACCCCGGGATAACTAATGAAAAACTGTTTTTT. It is translated as CASSDPGITNEKLFF.

A remark on this clone: A much larger clone differs from this one at a single base, so this may be a read error. V usage is TRBV5-6 and J usage is TRBJ1-1; weak D call: TRBD1 (6 bases). CDR1 is SGHDT, CDR2 YYEEEE, per germline. The CDR3 is 14 amino acids. Trimming took off 0 bases at V and 3 bases at J, with 9 bases between the two ends. The CDR3 sequence: CASSLAGADTEAFF. The CDR3 DNA sequence: TGTGCCAGCAGCTTGGCAGGGGCGGACACTGAAGCTTTCTTT.

On this clone itself: Other nucleotide sequences from this sample produce the same CDR3. The gene calls are TRBV18 and TRBJ1-2, with 8 bases matching TRBD1. Germline loops: CDR1 KGHSH, CDR2 LQKENI. This CDR3 has 13 amino acids. The V and J ends lost 3 bases and 7 bases, in that order; junction bases with no gene match: 4. The CDR3 loop is CASSPGQGGGYTF. In nucleotides, the CDR3 is TGTGCCAGCTCACCTGGACAGGGAGGTGGCTACACCTTC.

The V and J genes are TRBV7-2 and TRBJ1-2; TRBD1 might be the D (6 bases). Trimming removed 5 bases from V and 0 bases from J, with 13 bases in between. Germline-derived CDR1 and CDR2 are SGHTA and FQGNSA. This CDR3 is 15 amino acids long. The DNA of the CDR3 is TGTGCCAGCAGCCAACAGGGCCCCACTAACTATGGCTACACCTTC. It encodes CASSQQGPTNYGYTF.

The chain has TRBV7-9 and TRBJ1-4; D uncertain. The ends were cut back, 1 base at V and 0 bases at J, with 9 bases in the middle. The CDR3 totals 16 residues. Germline CDR1 SEHNR, CDR2 FQNEAQ (reference sequence). The CDR3 reads CASSLGVGPTNEKLFF. In DNA, the CDR3 is TGTGCCAGCAGCTTAGGGGTAGGGCCAACTAATGAAAAACTGTTTTTT.